The 6 T cell receptor beta chains given below trace back to one sample, sequenced in a study of OX40 agonist ivuxolimab in advanced cancers. TCRdb keeps only in-frame clones here, not all; method: immunoSEQ multiplex PCR. This repertoire shows about 75,000 clones, more than 75% found once; its top ten account for roughly 15%. This specimen was CD4+ or CD8+ T cells sorted from blood, taken in a trial of the OX40 agonist ivuxolimab. The receptors come from an adult with an advanced solid tumor such as melanoma, head and neck, liver or kidney cancer.

This chain uses TRBV19 with TRBJ1-5; D remains ambiguous. From germline, CDR1 is LNHDA and CDR2 SQIVND (reference sequence). CDR3 length: 15 residues. The V end was cut by 0 bases, the J end by 0 bases, with 6 bases between. The CDR3 DNA is TGTGCCAGTAGTATAGATAGTCTTAGCAATCAGCCCCAGCATTTT. Translating gives CASSIDSLSNQPQHF.

CDR3 in DNA: TGTGCCACCAGCAGACCCAGAGGGGTTTATGACTATGGCTACACCTTC. Its translation: CATSRPRGVYDYGYTF. The rearrangement uses TRBV15 and TRBJ1-2; D perhaps matches TRBD1 (5 bases). Germline V CDR1 and CDR2: LNHNV, YYDKDF (reference sequence). Trimming cost V 2 bases and J 3 bases, with 16 bases left between them. There are 16 residues in the CDR3. Full variable domain (rest looked up from reference TRBV15 and TRBJ1-2): DAMVIQNPRYQVTQFGKPVTLSCSQTLNHNVMYWYQQKSSQAPKLLFHYYDKDFNNEADTPDNFQSRRPNTSFCFLDIRSPGLGDTAMYLCATSRPRGVYDYGYTFGSGTRLTVV.

The rearrangement uses TRBV9 and TRBJ2-3; D gene unclear. This CDR3 is 15 amino acids long. Trimming removed 0 bases from V and 8 bases from J, with 16 bases in between. In germline, CDR1 is SGDLS, CDR2 YYNGEE. The CDR3 nucleotides are TGTGCCAGCAGCGTAGACCTAGGCCAGTCCAGTACGCAGTATTTT. It codes for CASSVDLGQSSTQYF.

The table lists this clone with a few counts. The chain has TRBV18 and TRBJ1-2; 7 nucleotides match TRBD1. This CDR3 has 14 residues. The germline CDR1 and CDR2 sequences are KGHSH and LQKENI. Trimming cost V 7 bases and J 1 base; bases outside gene matches: 6. Here the CDR3 reads CASLGQSNNYGYTF. DNA of the CDR3: TGTGCCAGCTTGGGACAGTCTAATAACTATGGCTACACCTTC. Combining the CDR3 with reference TRBV18 and TRBJ1-2 gives the whole variable domain NAGVMQNPRHLVRRRGQEARLRCSPMKGHSHVYWYRQLPEEGLKFMVYLQKENIIDESGMPKERFSAEFPKEGPSILRIQQVVRGDSAAYFCASLGQSNNYGYTFGSGTRLTVV.

The rearrangement uses TRBV11-2 and TRBJ2-2, with 11 positions matching TRBD2. Trimming took 1 base from V and 6 from J; bases not matched to a gene: 7. The CDR3 contains 17 residues. Germline assignment: CDR1 SGHAT and CDR2 FQNNGV. The CDR3 region is CASSLATSGSISGELFF. CDR3 in DNA: TGTGCCAGCAGCTTAGCCACTAGCGGGAGTATTTCCGGGGAGCTGTTTTTT.

V and J are TRBV6-6 and TRBJ1-5; no clear D gene. The germline V and J ends were trimmed by 0 bases and 4 bases, with 10 bases remaining between them. Germline loops: CDR1 MNHNY, CDR2 SVGAGI (reference sequence). This CDR3 spans 15 amino acids. As DNA, the CDR3 is TGTGCCAGCAGTTACTCGAGATTGGGTAATCAGCCCCAGCATTTT. Its protein is CASSYSRLGNQPQHF.